These T cell receptor beta chains were read from a single sample in a study of blood T cell repertoires in COVID-19. Measured with immunoSEQ multiplex PCR; TCRdb has only the in-frame clones, and not every one. The table lists just over 650,000 clones, approximately 90% of them singletons, with approximately 0.25% in the top ten. The sample comprised peripheral blood. These receptor sequences come from a woman aged 18-35 years with acute or convalescent COVID-19. The CDR3 runs from the conserved cysteine through the conserved F or W. A D gene is named only where the DNA matches it firmly. Some rows have no size entry. The others give once, few or many, or a class for an expanded clone.

>.|TRBV5-1|.|TRBJ1-2
TGCGCCAGCAGCTTGGAAGCTACCAACTATGGCTACACCTTC
CASSLEATNYGYTF
>.|TRBV27|.|TRBJ1-5
TGTGCCAGCGGGAGGAGGGGCCCACTTGGGAATCAGCCCCAGCATTTT
CASGRRGPLGNQPQHF
>.|TRBV19|.|TRBJ1-2
TGTGCCAGTAGTATCCCCAAACATAATGGCTACACCTTC
CASSIPKHNGYTF
>once|TRBV7-3|.|TRBJ2-1
TGTGCCAGCAGCCCGCTAGGGGGTAGCGAGAATGAGCAGTTCTTC
CASSPLGGSENEQFF
>.|TRBV6-2/TRBV6-3|TRBD1|TRBJ1-4
TGTGCCAGCAGTTCGCCCCTCGACAGGGTGGGGCTTGAAAAACTGTTTTTT
CASSSPLDRVGLEKLFF
>.|TRBV4-3|.|TRBJ2-5
TGCGCCAGCAGCCAAGAAAGCGGTCAAGAGACCCAGTACTTC
CASSQESGQETQYF
>.|TRBV2|TRBD1|TRBJ1-1
TGTGCCAGCAGCAAGGGACAGGGGATCCCGGACGCTGAAGCTTTCTTT
CASSKGQGIPDAEAFF
>.|TRBV15|TRBD1|TRBJ2-5
TGTGCCACCAGCAGAGGAGGGACAGAAGAGACCCAGTACTTC
CATSRGGTEETQYF
>.|TRBV6-5|TRBD2|TRBJ2-3
TGTGCCAGCAGTTCTAGCGGGGGGGACACAGATACGCAGTATTTT
CASSSSGGDTDTQYF
>.|TRBV6-5|.|TRBJ1-2
TGTGCCAGCAGTTACACACAGGGATCAGTGACTGGCTACACCTTC
CASSYTQGSVTGYTF
>once|TRBV20-1|.|TRBJ1-5
TGCAGTGCTAGTCATTCGGGGGGTCGCAATCAGCCCCAGCATTTT
CSASHSGGRNQPQHF
>.|TRBV4-1|TRBD2|TRBJ2-5
TGCGCCAGCAGCCCAGGACTAGCGGGGCCCCGGGAGACCCAGTACTTC
CASSPGLAGPRETQYF
>.|TRBV6-5|TRBD1|TRBJ1-2
TGTGCCAGCAGCACAGGGGGCATTTTTAACTATGGCTACACCTTC
CASSTGGIFNYGYTF
>.|TRBV5-1|TRBD2|TRBJ2-1
TGCGCCAGCAGCTCCCAACTAGCGGGGGAATACAATGAGCAGTTCTTC
CASSSQLAGEYNEQFF
>.|TRBV9|.|TRBJ1-2
TGTGCCAGCAGCCAGCAGGGTGACTATGGCTACACCTTC
CASSQQGDYGYTF
>.|TRBV19|TRBD1|TRBJ2-2
TGTGCCAGTAGTGCTCCGCGGCAGGGGGCTTACGGGGAGCTGTTTTTT
CASSAPRQGAYGELFF
>.|TRBV11-2|TRBD1|TRBJ2-7
TGTGCCAGCAGCTACAGACCAACAGGGGGGATTAAATACGAGCAGTACTTC
CASSYRPTGGIKYEQYF
>.|TRBV7-2|TRBD1|TRBJ2-7
TGTGCCAGCAGCCCCCGGGACAGGGCCTACGAGCAGTACTTC
CASSPRDRAYEQYF
>.|TRBV6-5|.|TRBJ1-2
TGTGCCAGCCGGTCGGGCATAAGGGGCGGTGGCTACACCTTC
CASRSGIRGGGYTF
>.|TRBV28|.|TRBJ2-1
TGTGCCAGCAGCCCCGGAGGGCCAGGGAGGAATGAGCAGTTCTTC
CASSPGGPGRNEQFF
>.|TRBV6-2/TRBV6-3|TRBD2|TRBJ2-7
TGTGCCAGCAGTTACTCCACCTTGGCCCCGACTAGCAGCCAGGACGACGAGCAGTACTTC
CASSYSTLAPTSSQDDEQYF
>.|TRBV4-1|TRBD2|TRBJ2-2
TGCGCCAGCAGCCAACCGCTCACTAGCGTGCTCGGGGAGCTGTTTTTT
CASSQPLTSVLGELFF
>many|TRBV6-5|TRBD1|TRBJ1-2
TGTGCCAGTTATTCTATCAGGGGGCTGAGCTACACCTTC
CASYSIRGLSYTF
>.|TRBV6-1|.|TRBJ1-1
TGTGCCAGCAGTGAAGCGCGGGTATACAGGGTGGACACTGAAGCTTTCTTT
CASSEARVYRVDTEAFF
>.|TRBV5-1|.|TRBJ2-2
TGCGCCAGCAGCTTGGAACAAGCGAACACCGGGGAGCTGTTTTTT
CASSLEQANTGELFF
>.|TRBV5-5|.|TRBJ2-1
TGTGCCAGTGCCACGTCTCCGGTGGTGGATGAGCAGTTCTTC
CASATSPVVDEQFF
>.|TRBV24-1|TRBD1|TRBJ2-1
TGTGCCACCAGTGATTTTCACAAACCGGGACAGTTGAGACATGAGCAGTTCTTC
CATSDFHKPGQLRHEQFF
>.|TRBV28|.|TRBJ1-2
TGTGCCAGCAGTTTAGGACAGTCTAACTATGGCTACACCTTC
CASSLGQSNYGYTF
>.|TRBV7-2|.|TRBJ2-7
TGTGCCTCCAGGGGACCGTTCTACGAGCAGTACTTC
CASRGPFYEQYF
>.|TRBV18|.|TRBJ1-1
TGTGCCAGCTCACAAAACCCCGGGCTTGAGGGCACTGAAGCTTTCTTT
CASSQNPGLEGTEAFF
>.|TRBV5-4|TRBD1|TRBJ1-1
TGTGCCAGCAGCCAGGACAGGGGGCTTTTGAACACTGAAGCTTTCTTT
CASSQDRGLLNTEAFF
>.|TRBV7-3|.|TRBJ1-1
TGTGCCAGCAGCCCCCGGGGAACGAACACTGAAGCTTTCTTT
CASSPRGTNTEAFF
>.|TRBV6-1|.|TRBJ1-6
TGTGCCAGCAGTGAAGCGCTTCGAGACAGGCCCTTCTCCTATAATTCACCCCTCCACTTT
CASSEALRDRPFSYNSPLHF
>.|TRBV9|.|TRBJ1-2
TGTGCCAGCAGCGCGGGTGGCGGGAACCCCTTATACGGCTACACCTTC
CASSAGGGNPLYGYTF
>.|TRBV19|TRBD1|TRBJ1-1
TGTGCCAGGCGAACAGGGGAGAACACTGAAGCTTTCTTT
CARRTGENTEAFF
>few|TRBV6-4|TRBD1|TRBJ2-2
TGTGCCAGCAGGGGACAGGCGAACACCGGGGAGCTGTTTTTT
CASRGQANTGELFF
>.|TRBV18|.|TRBJ2-3
TGTGCCAGCTCACCCTACGGCCGATCGACAGATAGCACAGATACGCAGTATTTT
CASSPYGRSTDSTDTQYF
>.|TRBV28|TRBD1|TRBJ1-2
TGTGCCAGCAGTTTAGAAGGGACAGGGGCTGGCTACACCTTC
CASSLEGTGAGYTF
>.|TRBV5-1|.|TRBJ1-2
TGCGCCAGCAGCTTGGTTTCAGGTCCGCCCTTTAGCTACACCTTC
CASSLVSGPPFSYTF
>.|TRBV6-8|.|TRBJ2-7
TGTGCCGGGCCGGTCACAGGGACTACATCCTACGAGCAGTACTTC
CAGPVTGTTSYEQYF
>once|TRBV4-1|.|TRBJ1-4
TGCGCCAGCAGCCGAGGACAGAGTAACAATAATGAAAAACTGTTTTTT
CASSRGQSNNNEKLFF
>.|TRBV6-6|TRBD1|TRBJ1-6
TGTGCCAGCAGTTACTATGGGACAGGGGGCGATTCACCCCTCCACTTT
CASSYYGTGGDSPLHF
>few|TRBV30|.|TRBJ1-3
TGTGCCTGGAGTGTAGGGCAGGGAGGGGGAAACACCATATATTTT
CAWSVGQGGGNTIYF
>once|TRBV6-5|.|TRBJ1-5
TGTGCCAGCAGGACCGACAGGCCCCAGCCCCAGCATTTT
CASRTDRPQPQHF